This TCR beta chain stems from a study of blood T cell repertoires in COVID-19. Only in-frame clones appear in the TCRdb table, and some are missing; sequencing was by immunoSEQ multiplex PCR. The sample holds about 290,000 clones, under 90% seen once. Germline CDR1 and CDR2: SGHTA and FQGTGA. The junction had 6 bases not matched to a gene; V was cut back by 5 bases and J by 0 bases. This CDR3 has 16 residues. The specimen sequenced was PBMCs or T cells enriched from blood (not recorded which). J is TRBJ1-1 and V is TRBV7-3; TRBD1 agrees at 10 bases. The clonotype originates from a woman in her forties who had recovered from COVID-19. CDR3 bases: TGTGCCAGCAGCCCGACAGGGGGCGTAATGAACACTGAAGCTTTCTTT. This gives the protein CASSPTGGVMNTEAFF. Looking up the rest from reference TRBV7-3 and TRBJ1-1 gives the full variable domain: GAGVSQTPSNKVTEKGKYVELRCDPISGHTALYWYRQSLGQGPEFLIYFQGTGAADDSGLPNDRFFAVRPEGSVSTLKIQRTERGDSAVYLCASSPTGGVMNTEAFFGQGTRLTVV.